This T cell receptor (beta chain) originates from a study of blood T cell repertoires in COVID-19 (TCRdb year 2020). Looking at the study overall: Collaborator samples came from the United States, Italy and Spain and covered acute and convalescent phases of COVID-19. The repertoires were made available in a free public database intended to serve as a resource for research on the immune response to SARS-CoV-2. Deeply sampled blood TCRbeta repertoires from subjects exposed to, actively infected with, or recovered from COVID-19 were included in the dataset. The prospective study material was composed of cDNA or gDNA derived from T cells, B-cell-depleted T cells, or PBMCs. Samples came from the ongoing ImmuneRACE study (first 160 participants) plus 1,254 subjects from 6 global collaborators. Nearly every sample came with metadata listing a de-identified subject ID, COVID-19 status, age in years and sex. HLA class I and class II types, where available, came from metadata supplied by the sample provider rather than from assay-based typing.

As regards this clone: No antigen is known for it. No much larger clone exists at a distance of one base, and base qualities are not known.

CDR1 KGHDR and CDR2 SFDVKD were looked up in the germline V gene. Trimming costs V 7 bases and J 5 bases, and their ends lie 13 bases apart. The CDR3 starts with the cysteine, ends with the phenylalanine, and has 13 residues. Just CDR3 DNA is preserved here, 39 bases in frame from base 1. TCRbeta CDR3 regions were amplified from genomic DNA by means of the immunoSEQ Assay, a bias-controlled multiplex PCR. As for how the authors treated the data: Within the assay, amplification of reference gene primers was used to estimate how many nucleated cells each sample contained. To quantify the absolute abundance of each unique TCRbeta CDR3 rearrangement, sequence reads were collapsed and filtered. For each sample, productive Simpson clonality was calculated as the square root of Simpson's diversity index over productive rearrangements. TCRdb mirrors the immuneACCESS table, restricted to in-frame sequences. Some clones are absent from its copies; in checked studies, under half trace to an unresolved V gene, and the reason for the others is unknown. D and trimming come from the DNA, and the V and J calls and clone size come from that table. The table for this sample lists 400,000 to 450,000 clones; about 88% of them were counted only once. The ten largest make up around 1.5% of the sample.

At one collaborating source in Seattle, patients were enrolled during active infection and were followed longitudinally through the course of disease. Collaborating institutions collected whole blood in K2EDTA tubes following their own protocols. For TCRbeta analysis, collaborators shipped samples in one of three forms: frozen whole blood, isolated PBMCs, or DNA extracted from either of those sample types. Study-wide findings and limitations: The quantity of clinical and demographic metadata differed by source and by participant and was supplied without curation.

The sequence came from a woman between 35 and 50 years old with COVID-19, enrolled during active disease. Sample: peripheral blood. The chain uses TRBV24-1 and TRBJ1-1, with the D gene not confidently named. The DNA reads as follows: TGTGCCACCAGCCCCGATGGGAGGACTGAAGCTTTCTTT. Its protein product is CATSPDGRTEAFF.